These 3 T cell receptor beta chains were sequenced from one sample in a study of tumor-infiltrating lymphocytes in primary liver carcinoma. The input was about 490 ng total RNA; TCR beta cDNA was made from it with a constant-region primer. Sequencing libraries for TCR beta derived from three nested multiplex PCR rounds that used slightly modified ARM-PCR. A C-beta reverse primer and TRBV1-TRBV30 forward primers served in each of the first two PCR rounds, at 10 cycles apiece. TCRdb processed the multiplex PCR reads anew with MiXCR; each CDR3 protein has one entry. The table includes approximately 300,000 distinct CDR3 sequences, around three fifths detected once. The authors took blood RNA from unsorted whole blood and also extracted germline DNA. Material: peripheral blood. These receptors originate from a man aged 35-49 years with primary liver carcinoma and hepatitis B virus infection.

As for this clonotype: One end of the junction is discordant with germline, which a read error may explain. V gene TRBV6-1 combines with J gene TRBJ2-7; D perhaps matches TRBD2 (5 bases). Looked up from germline, CDR1 is MNHNS and CDR2 is SASEGT. CDR3 length: 11 amino acids. The CDR3 DNA reads as TGTGCCAACAGCGGACTCTACGAACAGTACTTC. Protein sequence: CANSGLYEQYF.

As for this clonotype: A much larger clonotype is one base distant, so this may be a read error. This chain links TRBV14 with TRBJ2-3; D unclear. CDR1 and CDR2 from the germline V gene are SGHDN and FVKESK. This CDR3 region has 12 residues. In DNA, the CDR3 is TGTGCCAGCGGCCAAGGACCAGATACGCAGTATTTT. Translation gives CASGQGPDTQYF. Drawing the rest from reference TRBV14 and TRBJ2-3, the complete variable domain is EAGVTQFPSHSVIEKGQTVTLRCDPISGHDNLYWYRRVMGKEIKFLLHFVKESKQDESGMPNNRFLAERTGGTYSTLKVQPAELEDSGVYFCASGQGPDTQYFGPGTRLTVL.

This clonotype came up once. At one of its ends the junction is not consistent with the germline gene, which may arise from a read error. The chain uses TRBV7-9 and TRBJ2-1, with 13 positions matching TRBD2. The CDR3 extends over 16 amino acids. Germline CDR1 SEHNR, CDR2 FQNEAQ (reference sequence). The CDR3 nucleotides read TGTGCCAGCAGCCCCGGACTAGCGGGAGACCGCGATGAGCGGTTCTTC. Amino acids: CASSPGLAGDRDERFF.